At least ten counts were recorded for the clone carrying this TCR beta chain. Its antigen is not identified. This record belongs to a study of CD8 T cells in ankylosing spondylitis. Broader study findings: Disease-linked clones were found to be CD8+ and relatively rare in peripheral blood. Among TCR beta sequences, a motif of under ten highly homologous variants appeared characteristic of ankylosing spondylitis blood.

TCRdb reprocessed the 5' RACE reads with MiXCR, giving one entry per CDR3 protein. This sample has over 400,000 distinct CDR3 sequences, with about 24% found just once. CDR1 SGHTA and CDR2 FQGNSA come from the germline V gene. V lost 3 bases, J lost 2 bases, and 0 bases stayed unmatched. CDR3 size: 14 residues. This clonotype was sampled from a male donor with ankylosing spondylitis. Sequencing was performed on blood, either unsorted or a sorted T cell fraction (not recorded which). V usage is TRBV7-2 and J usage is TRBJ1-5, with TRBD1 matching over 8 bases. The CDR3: CASSLGQGNQPQHF. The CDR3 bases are TGTGCCAGCAGCTTGGGACAGGGCAATCAGCCCCAGCATTTT. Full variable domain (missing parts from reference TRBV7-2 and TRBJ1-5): GAGVSQSPSNKVTEKGKDVELRCDPISGHTALYWYRQSLGQGLEFLIYFQGNSAPDKSGLPSDRFSAERTGGSVSTLTIQRTQQEDSAVYLCASSLGQGNQPQHFGDGTRLSIL.